This T cell receptor (beta chain) was identified during a study of immune evolution from preneoplasia to lung adenocarcinoma. Assay: immunoSEQ multiplex PCR; the TCRdb copy retains only in-frame clones and omits some. The repertoire holds under 5,000 clones, about 82% seen once, with about 7.8% in the top ten. Patient tissue came from resections in Japan or China, 2014–2017. Each case's diagnosis was confirmed by two pathologists on H&E. V lost 6 bases and J lost 4; bases outside the gene matches: 8. This CDR3 comprises 15 residues. The germline V gene has CDR1 MRHNA and CDR2 SNTAGT. Sequenced sample: FFPE lung adenocarcinoma in situ tissue. The J gene is TRBJ2-1, the V gene TRBV6-4, with 8 bases fitting TRBD2. This receptor was obtained from a person between 70 and 80 years old with lung adenocarcinoma. This chain's CDR3 is CASRREVGGYNEQFF. The DNA for the CDR3 is TGTGCCAGCAGGCGGGAGGTTGGTGGATACAATGAGCAGTTCTTC.